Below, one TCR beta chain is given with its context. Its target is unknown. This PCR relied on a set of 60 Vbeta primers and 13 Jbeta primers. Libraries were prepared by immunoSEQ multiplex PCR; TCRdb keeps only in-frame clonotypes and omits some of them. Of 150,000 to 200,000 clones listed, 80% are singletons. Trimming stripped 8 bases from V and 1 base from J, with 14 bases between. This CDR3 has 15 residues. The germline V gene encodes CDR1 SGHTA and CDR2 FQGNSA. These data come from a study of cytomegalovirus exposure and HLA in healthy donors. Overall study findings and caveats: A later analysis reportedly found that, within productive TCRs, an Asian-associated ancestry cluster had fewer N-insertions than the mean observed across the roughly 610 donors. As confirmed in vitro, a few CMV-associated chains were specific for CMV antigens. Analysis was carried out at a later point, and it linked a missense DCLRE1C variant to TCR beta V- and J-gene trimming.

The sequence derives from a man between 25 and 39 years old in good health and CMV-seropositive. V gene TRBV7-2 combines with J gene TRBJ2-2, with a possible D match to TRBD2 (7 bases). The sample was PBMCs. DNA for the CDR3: TGTGCCAGCTCGGGGGGCGGGGGGAACACCGGGGAGCTGTTTTTT. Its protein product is CASSGGGGNTGELFF. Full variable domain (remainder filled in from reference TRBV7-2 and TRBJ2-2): GAGVSQSPSNKVTEKGKDVELRCDPISGHTALYWYRQSLGQGLEFLIYFQGNSAPDKSGLPSDRFSAERTGGSVSTLTIQRTQQEDSAVYLCASSGGGGNTGELFFGEGSRLTVL.